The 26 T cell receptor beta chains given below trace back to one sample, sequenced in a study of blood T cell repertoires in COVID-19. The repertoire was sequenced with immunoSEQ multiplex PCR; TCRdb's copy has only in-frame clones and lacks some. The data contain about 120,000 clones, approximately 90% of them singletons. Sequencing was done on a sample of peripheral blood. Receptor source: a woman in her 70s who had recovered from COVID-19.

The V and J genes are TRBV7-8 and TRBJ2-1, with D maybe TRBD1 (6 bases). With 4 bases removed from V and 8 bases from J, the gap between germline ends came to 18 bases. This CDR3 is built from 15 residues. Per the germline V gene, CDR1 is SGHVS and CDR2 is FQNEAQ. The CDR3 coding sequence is TGTGCCAGCAGCTCAAAGGGGGTAAGTTTGGATGAGCAGTTCTTC. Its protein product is CASSSKGVSLDEQFF.

In DNA form, the CDR3 reads TGTGCCATCAGGGTTGGTCAGGGAACCTACAATGAGCAGTTCTTC. Encoded protein: CAIRVGQGTYNEQFF. The gene calls are TRBV10-3 and TRBJ2-1; TRBD1 is a possible D gene (5 bases). CDR1 is ENHRY and CDR2 is SYGVKD in the germline V gene. The CDR3 spans 15 residues. Trimming took off 6 bases at V and 2 bases at J, with 14 bases between the two ends.

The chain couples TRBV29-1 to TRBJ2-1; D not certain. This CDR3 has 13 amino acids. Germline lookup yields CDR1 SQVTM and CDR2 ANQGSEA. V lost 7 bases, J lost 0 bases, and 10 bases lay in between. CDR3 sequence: CSARHNSYNEQFF. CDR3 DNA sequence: TGCAGCGCCCGACACAACTCCTACAATGAGCAGTTCTTC.

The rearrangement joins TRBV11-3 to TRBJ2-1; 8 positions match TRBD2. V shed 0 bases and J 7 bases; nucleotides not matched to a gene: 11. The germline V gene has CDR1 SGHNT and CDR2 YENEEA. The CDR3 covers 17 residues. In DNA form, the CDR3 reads TGTGCCAGCAGCTTAGATGGAGGAGCGGGAGTGGGAAATGAGCAGTTCTTC. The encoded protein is CASSLDGGAGVGNEQFF. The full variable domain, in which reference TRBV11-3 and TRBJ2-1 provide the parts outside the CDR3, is EAGVVQSPRYKIIEKKQPVAFWCNPISGHNTLYWYLQNLGQGPELLIRYENEEAVDDSQLPKDRFSAERLKGVDSTLKIQPAELGDSAVYLCASSLDGGAGVGNEQFFGPGTRLTVL.

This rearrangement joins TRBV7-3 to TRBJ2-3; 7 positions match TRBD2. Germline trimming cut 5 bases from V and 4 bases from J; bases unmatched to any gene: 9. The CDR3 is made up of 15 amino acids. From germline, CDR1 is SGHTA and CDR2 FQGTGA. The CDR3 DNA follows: TGTGCCAGCAGCCCAAGTCGGGGAGGGGCAGATACGCAGTATTTT. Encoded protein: CASSPSRGGADTQYF.

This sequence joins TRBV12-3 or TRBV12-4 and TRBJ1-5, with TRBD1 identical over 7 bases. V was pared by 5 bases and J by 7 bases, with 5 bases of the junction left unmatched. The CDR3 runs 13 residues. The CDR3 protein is CASSPGGGQPQHF. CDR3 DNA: TGTGCCAGCAGTCCAGGGGGAGGCCAGCCCCAGCATTTT.

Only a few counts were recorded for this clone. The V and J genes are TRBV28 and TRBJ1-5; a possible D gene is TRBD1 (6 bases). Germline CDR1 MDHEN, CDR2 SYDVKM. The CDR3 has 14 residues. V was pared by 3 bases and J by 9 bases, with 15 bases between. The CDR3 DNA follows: TGTGCCAGCAGTTTCTGGACGGGGGGGCTGCCCCAGCATTTT. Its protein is CASSFWTGGLPQHF.

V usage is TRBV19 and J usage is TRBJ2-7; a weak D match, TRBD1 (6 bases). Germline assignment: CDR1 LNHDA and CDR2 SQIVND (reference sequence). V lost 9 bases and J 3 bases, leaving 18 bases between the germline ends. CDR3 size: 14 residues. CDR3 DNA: TGTGCCAGCCGAGGGGGAGACAGTGACTACGAGCAGTACTTC. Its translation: CASRGGDSDYEQYF.

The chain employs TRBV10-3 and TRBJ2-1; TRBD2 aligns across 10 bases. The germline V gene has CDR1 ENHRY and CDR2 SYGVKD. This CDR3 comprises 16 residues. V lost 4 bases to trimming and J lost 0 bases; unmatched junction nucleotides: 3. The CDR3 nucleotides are TGTGCCATCAGTGTGGGGACTAGCGCCTCCTACAATGAGCAGTTCTTC. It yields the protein CAISVGTSASYNEQFF.

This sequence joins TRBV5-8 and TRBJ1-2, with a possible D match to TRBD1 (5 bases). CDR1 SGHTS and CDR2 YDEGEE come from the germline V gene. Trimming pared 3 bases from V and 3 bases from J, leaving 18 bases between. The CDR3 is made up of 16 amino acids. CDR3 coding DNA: TGTGCCAGCAGCTCTTCGTTAGGGGAAGGGGACTATGGCTACACCTTC. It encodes CASSSSLGEGDYGYTF.

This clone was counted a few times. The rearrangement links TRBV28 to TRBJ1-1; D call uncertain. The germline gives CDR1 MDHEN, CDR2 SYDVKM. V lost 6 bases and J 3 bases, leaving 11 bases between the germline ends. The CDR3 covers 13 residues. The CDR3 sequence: CASSPRDYTEAFF. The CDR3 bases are TGTGCCAGCAGCCCACGGGATTACACTGAAGCTTTCTTT.

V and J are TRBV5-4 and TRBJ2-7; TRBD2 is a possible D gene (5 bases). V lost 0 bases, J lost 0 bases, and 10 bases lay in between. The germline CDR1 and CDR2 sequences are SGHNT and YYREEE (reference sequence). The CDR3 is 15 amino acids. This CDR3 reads CASSLGSVSSYEQYF. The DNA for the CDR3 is TGTGCCAGCAGCTTGGGTAGCGTGAGCTCCTACGAGCAGTACTTC. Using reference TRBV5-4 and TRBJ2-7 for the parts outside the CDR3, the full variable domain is ETGVTQSPTHLIKTRGQQVTLRCSSQSGHNTVSWYQQALGQGPQFIFQYYREEENGRGNFPPRFSGLQFPNYSSELNVNALELDDSALYLCASSLGSVSSYEQYFGPGTRLTVT.

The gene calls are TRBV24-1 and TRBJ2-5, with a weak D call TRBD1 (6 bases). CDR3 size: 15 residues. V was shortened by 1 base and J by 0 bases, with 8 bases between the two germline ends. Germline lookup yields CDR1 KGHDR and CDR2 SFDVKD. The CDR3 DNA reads TGTGCCACCAGTGATTTCACAGGGTACCAAGAGACCCAGTACTTC. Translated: CATSDFTGYQETQYF.

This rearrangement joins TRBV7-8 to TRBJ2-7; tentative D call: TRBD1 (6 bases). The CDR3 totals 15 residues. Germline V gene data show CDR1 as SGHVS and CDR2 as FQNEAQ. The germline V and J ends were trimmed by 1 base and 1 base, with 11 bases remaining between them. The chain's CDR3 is CASSLDSTGSYEQYF. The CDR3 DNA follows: TGTGCCAGCAGCTTAGATAGCACAGGGTCCTACGAGCAGTACTTC.

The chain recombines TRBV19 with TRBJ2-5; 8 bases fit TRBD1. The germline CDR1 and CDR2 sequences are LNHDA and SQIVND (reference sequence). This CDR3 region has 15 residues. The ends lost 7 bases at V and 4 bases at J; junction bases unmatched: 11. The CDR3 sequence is CASTEVPGGAETQYF. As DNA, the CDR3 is TGTGCCAGTACCGAAGTTCCAGGGGGCGCAGAGACCCAGTACTTC.

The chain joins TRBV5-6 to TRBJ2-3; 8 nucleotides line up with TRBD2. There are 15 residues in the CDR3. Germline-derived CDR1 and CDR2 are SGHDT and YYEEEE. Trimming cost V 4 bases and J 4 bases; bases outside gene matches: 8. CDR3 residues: CASSTGGAGPDTQYF. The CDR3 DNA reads TGTGCCAGCAGCACGGGGGGGGCAGGGCCAGATACGCAGTATTTT.

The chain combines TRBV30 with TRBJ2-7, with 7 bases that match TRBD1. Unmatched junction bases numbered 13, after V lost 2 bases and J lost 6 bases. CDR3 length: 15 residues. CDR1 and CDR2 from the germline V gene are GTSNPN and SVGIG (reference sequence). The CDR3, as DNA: TGTGCCTGGAGTAGGGGGACAGATCCAGCCGGCGAGCAGTACTTC. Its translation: CAWSRGTDPAGEQYF.

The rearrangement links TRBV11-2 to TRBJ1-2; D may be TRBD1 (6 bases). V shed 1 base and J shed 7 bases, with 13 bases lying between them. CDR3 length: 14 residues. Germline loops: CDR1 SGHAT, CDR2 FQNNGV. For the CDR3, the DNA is TGTGCCAGCAGCTTAGTGCTGGGGGCTGTTGGCTACACCTTC. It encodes CASSLVLGAVGYTF. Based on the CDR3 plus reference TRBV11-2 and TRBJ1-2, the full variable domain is EAGVAQSPRYKIIEKRQSVAFWCNPISGHATLYWYQQILGQGPKLLIQFQNNGVVDDSQLPKDRFSAERLKGVDSTLKIQPAKLEDSAVYLCASSLVLGAVGYTFGSGTRLTVV.

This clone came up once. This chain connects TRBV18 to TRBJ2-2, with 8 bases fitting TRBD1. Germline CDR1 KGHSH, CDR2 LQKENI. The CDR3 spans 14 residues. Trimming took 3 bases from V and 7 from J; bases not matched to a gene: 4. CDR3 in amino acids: CASSPGRGRGELFF. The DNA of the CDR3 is TGTGCCAGCTCACCCGGCAGGGGGCGCGGGGAGCTGTTTTTT.

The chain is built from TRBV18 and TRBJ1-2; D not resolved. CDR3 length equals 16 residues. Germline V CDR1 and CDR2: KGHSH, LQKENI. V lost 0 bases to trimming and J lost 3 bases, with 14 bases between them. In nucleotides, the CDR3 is TGTGCCAGCTCACCACCGAGAGCCACTACGGACTATGGCTACACCTTC. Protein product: CASSPPRATTDYGYTF.

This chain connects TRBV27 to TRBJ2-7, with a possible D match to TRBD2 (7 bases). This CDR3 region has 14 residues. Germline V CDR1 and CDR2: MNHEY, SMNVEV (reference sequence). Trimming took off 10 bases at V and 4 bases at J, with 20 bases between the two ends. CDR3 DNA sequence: TGTGCCACGCACCGGGGGGCTAGCGTTTACGAGCAGTACTTC. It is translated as CATHRGASVYEQYF.

CDR3 nucleotides: TGTGCCAGTAGTACCCAACAGGGTTACGAGCAGTACTTC. It yields the protein CASSTQQGYEQYF. This sequence joins TRBV19 and TRBJ2-7; D is possibly TRBD1 (6 bases). Germline V gives CDR1 LNHDA, CDR2 SQIVND (reference sequence). Trimming pared 4 bases from V and 4 bases from J, leaving 11 bases between. There are 13 residues in the CDR3.

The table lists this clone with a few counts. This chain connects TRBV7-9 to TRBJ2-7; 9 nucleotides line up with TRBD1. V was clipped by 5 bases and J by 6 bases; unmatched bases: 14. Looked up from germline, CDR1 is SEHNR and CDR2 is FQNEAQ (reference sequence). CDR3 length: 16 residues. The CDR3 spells CASSPGQGPAGREQYF. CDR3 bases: TGTGCCAGCAGCCCTGGACAGGGGCCCGCCGGTCGCGAGCAGTACTTC.

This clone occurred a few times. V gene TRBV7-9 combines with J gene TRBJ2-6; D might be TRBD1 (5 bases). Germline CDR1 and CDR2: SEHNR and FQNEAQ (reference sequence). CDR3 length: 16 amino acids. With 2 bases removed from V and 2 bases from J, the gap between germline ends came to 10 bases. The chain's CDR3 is CASSLSSGTGANVLTF. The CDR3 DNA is TGTGCCAGCAGCTTATCGTCAGGGACTGGGGCCAACGTCCTGACTTTC.

In nucleotides, the CDR3 is TGTGCCAGCACCCGGCGGGTCTCTGGGGCCAACGTCCTGACTTTC. Amino acids: CASTRRVSGANVLTF. V and J are TRBV28 and TRBJ2-6; possible D gene TRBD2, 5 bases. Germline V gives CDR1 MDHEN, CDR2 SYDVKM. Trimming took 7 bases from V and 0 from J, leaving 10 bases between them. CDR3 length: 15 amino acids.

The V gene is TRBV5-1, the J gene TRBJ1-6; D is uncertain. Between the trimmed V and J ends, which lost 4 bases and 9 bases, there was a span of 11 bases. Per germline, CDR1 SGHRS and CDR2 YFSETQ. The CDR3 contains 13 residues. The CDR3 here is CASSPGSGSPLHF. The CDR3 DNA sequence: TGCGCCAGCAGCCCGGGATCAGGTTCACCCCTCCACTTT. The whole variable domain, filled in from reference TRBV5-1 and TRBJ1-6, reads KAGVTQTPRYLIKTRGQQVTLSCSPISGHRSVSWYQQTPGQGLQFLFEYFSETQRNKGNFPGRFSGRQFSNSRSEMNVSTLELGDSALYLCASSPGSGSPLHFGNGTRLTVT.